The clone carrying this T cell receptor (beta chain) occurred a few times. The antigen remains unidentified. Germline V CDR1 and CDR2: MNHNS, SASEGT. V lost 7 bases and J lost 3, with 15 bases in between. The CDR3 is 14 amino acids. TCRdb called the 5' RACE reads again in MiXCR, with one record for every CDR3 protein. The table lists about 900,000 distinct CDR3 sequences, approximately 13% of them singletons, with around 1.5% in the top ten. The sample originates from a study of identical twins. Study-wide points: Cord blood's abundant beta clonotypes had fewer insertions, unlike memory repertoires. Its conclusions, products of cross-sectional statistical analysis, did not come from following the same donors. Excess sharing between twins was weaker in beta out-of-frame sequences. Model-predicted out-of-frame TCR alpha sharing fell below observed values in monozygotic twins.

The sample was also reused in another study, on yellow fever vaccine responses in identical twins.

Sequencing was performed on PBMCs. The clonotype originates from a woman aged 18-30 years in good health. The genes are TRBV6-1 and TRBJ2-5; D is tentatively TRBD1 or TRBD2 (6 bases each). For the CDR3, the DNA is TGTGCCAGCATGGGACTTAAGGGGGAAGAGACCCAGTACTTC. Its protein is CASMGLKGEETQYF.